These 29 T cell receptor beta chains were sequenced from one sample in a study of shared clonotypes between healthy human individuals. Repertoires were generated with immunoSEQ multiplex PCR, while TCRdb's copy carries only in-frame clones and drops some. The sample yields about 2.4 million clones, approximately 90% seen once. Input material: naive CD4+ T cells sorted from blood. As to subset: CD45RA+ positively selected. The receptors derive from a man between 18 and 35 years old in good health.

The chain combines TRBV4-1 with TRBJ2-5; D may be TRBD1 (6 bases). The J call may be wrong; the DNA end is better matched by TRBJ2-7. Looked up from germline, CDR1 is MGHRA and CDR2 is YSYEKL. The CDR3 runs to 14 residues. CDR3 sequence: CASSQVDRNYEQYF. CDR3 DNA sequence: TGCGCCAGCAGCCAGGTTGACAGGAACTACGAGCAGTACTTC.

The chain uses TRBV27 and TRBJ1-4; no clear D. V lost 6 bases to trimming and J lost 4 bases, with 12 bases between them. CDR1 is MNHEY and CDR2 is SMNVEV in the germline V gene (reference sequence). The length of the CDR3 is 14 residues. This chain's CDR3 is CASRKDGYNEKLFF. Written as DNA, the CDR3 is TGTGCCAGCAGGAAGGACGGATATAATGAAAAACTGTTTTTT.

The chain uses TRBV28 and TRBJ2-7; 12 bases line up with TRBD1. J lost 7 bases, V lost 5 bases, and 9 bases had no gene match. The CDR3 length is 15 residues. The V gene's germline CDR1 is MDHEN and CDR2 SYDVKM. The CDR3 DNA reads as TGTGCCAGCAGTCTCGGAGGGGACAGGGGGCGTGAGCAGTACTTC. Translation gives CASSLGGDRGREQYF.

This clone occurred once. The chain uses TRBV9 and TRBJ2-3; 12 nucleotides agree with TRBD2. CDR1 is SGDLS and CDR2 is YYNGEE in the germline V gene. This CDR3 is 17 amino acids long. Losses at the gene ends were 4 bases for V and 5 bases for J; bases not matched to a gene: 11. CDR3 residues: CASSLSRTSGIGDTQYF. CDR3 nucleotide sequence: TGTGCCAGCAGCCTAAGTCGGACTAGCGGGATTGGAGATACGCAGTATTTT.

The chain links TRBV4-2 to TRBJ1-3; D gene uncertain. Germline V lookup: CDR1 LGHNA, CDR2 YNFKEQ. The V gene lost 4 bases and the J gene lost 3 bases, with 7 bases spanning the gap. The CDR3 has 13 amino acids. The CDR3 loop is CASSPEYGNTIYF. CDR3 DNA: TGTGCCAGCAGCCCGGAATATGGAAACACCATATATTTT.

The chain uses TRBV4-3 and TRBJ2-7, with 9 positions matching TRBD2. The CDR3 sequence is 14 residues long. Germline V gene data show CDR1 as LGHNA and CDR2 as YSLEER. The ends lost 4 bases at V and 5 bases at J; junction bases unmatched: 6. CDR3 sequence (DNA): TGCGCCAGCAGCCTAGGACTAGCGTCCCACGAGCAGTACTTC. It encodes CASSLGLASHEQYF.

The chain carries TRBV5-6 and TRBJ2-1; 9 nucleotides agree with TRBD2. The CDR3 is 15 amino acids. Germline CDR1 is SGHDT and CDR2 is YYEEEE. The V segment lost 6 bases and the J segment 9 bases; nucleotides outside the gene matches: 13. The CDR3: CASIIAGEVVGEQFF. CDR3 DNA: TGTGCCAGCATCATAGCGGGAGAGGTTGTTGGTGAGCAGTTCTTC.

The CDR3 protein is CASSIREGGNGYTF. CDR3 nucleotide sequence: TGTGCCAGTAGTATTCGGGAGGGGGGAAATGGCTACACCTTC. The chain uses TRBV19 and TRBJ1-2; D is possibly TRBD1 (6 bases). Trimming shortened V by 3 bases and J by 6 bases, and 14 bases separated the two germline ends. The V gene's germline CDR1 is LNHDA and CDR2 SQIVND (reference sequence). CDR3 length equals 14 residues.

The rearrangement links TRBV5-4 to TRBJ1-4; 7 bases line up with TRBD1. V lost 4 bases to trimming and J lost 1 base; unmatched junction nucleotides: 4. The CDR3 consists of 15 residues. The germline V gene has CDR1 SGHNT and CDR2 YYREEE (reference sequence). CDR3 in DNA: TGTGCCAGCAGCAATGACAGGGTAACTAATGAAAAACTGTTTTTT. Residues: CASSNDRVTNEKLFF.

This CDR3 reads CASTLEGLTEAFF. CDR3 in DNA: TGTGCCAGTACGTTGGAGGGCTTGACTGAAGCTTTCTTT. The V gene is TRBV19, the J gene TRBJ1-1; D ambiguous. With 7 bases removed from V and 5 bases from J, the gap between germline ends came to 14 bases. Germline values: CDR1 LNHDA, CDR2 SQIVND (reference sequence). The CDR3 spans 13 residues.

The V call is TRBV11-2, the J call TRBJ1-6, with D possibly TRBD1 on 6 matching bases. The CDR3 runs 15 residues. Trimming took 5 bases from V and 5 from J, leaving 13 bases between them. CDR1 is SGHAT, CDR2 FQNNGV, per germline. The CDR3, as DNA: TGTGCCAGCAGCCGGTGGACAGATAATAATTCACCCCTCCACTTT. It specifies CASSRWTDNNSPLHF.

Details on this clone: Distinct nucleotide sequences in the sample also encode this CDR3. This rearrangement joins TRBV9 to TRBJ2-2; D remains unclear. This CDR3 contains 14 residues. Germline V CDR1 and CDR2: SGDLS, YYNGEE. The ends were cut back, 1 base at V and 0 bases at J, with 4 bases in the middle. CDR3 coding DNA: TGTGCCAGCAGCGTATCTTCGAACACCGGGGAGCTGTTTTTT. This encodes CASSVSSNTGELFF.

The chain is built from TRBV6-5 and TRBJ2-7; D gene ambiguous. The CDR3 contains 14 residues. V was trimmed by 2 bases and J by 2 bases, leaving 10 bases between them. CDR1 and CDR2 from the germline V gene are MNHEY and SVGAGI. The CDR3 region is CASSYQAGPYEQYF. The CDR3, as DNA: TGTGCCAGCAGTTACCAGGCAGGCCCCTACGAGCAGTACTTC.

The chain's CDR3 is CASERAGGYEQYF. CDR3 in DNA: TGTGCCAGCGAGAGAGCGGGGGGATACGAGCAGTACTTC. The chain has TRBV2 and TRBJ2-7, with 9 bases aligning to TRBD2. The germline V gene has CDR1 SNHLY and CDR2 FYNNEI. The CDR3 runs to 13 residues. V lost 8 bases, J lost 4 bases, and 6 bases stayed unmatched.

As DNA, the CDR3 is TGCGCCAGCAGCCAGGAAAAACAGGGGGGCCTACTCGAGCAGTACTTC. It specifies CASSQEKQGGLLEQYF. This rearrangement joins TRBV4-1 to TRBJ2-7; 8 nucleotides align to TRBD1. The CDR3 consists of 16 residues. Germline V gives CDR1 MGHRA, CDR2 YSYEKL. V was pared by 3 bases and J by 6 bases, with 13 bases of the junction left unmatched.

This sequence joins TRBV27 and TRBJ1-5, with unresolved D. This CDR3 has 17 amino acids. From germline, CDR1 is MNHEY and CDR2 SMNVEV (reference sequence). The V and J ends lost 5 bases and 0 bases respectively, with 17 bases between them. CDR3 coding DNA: TGTGCCAGCAGTCTAAAAAGGACTGGTATTAGCAATCAGCCCCAGCATTTT. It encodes CASSLKRTGISNQPQHF.

CDR3 nucleotides: TGTGCCAGCAGCTCCACAGGGGGTTTCTACAATGAGCAGTTCTTC. Translation gives CASSSTGGFYNEQFF. V is TRBV7-9 and J is TRBJ2-1, with 8 nucleotides matching TRBD1. Germline V gives CDR1 SEHNR, CDR2 FQNEAQ (reference sequence). Trimming removed 4 bases from V and 3 bases from J; junction bases left unmatched: 5. CDR3 length: 15 residues.

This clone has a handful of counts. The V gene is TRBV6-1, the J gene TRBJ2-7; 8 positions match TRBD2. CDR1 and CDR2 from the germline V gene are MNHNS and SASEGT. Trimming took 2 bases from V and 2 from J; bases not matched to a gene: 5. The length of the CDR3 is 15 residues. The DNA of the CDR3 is TGTGCCAGCAGTGAATTTACTAGCGGTCCCTACGAGCAGTACTTC. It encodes CASSEFTSGPYEQYF.

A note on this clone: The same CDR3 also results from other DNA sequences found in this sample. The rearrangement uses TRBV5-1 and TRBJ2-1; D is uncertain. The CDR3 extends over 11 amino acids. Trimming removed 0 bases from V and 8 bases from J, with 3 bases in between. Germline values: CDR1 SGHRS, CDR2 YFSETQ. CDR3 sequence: CASSLEYEQFF. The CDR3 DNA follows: TGCGCCAGCAGCTTGGAGTATGAGCAGTTCTTC.

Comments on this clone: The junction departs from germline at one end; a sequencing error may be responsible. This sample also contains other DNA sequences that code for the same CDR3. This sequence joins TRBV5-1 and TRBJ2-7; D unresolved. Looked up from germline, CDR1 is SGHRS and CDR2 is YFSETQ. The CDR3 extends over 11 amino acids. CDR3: CASSLGYEQYF. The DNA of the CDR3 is TGCGCCAGCAGTTTGGGCTACGAGCAGTACTTC.

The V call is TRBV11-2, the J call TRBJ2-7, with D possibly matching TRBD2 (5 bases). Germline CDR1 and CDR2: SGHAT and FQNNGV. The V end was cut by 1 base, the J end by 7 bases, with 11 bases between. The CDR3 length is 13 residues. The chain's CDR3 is CASSLAPSWEQYF. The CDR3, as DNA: TGTGCCAGCAGCTTAGCCCCTAGCTGGGAGCAGTACTTC.

The CDR3 bases are TGTGCCAGCAGCACCCAGAGCGGGAGCCAAGAGACCCAGTACTTC. Protein: CASSTQSGSQETQYF. The chain recombines TRBV7-2 with TRBJ2-5; 8 bases match TRBD2. The CDR3 sequence is 15 residues long. V dropped 5 bases and J dropped 1; count of bases not matched to a gene: 6. CDR1 is SGHTA, CDR2 FQGNSA, per germline.

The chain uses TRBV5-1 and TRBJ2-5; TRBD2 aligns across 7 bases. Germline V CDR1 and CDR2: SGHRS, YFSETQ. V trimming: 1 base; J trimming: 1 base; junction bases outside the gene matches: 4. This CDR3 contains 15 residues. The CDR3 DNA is TGCGCCAGCAGCTTGCAGTGGGAGGGCCAAGAGACCCAGTACTTC. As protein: CASSLQWEGQETQYF.

The DNA of the CDR3 is TGTGCCAGCAGCTTGGGGCCAAGAGGCTCTGGGGCCAACGTCCTGACTTTC. Protein product: CASSLGPRGSGANVLTF. This chain connects TRBV5-4 to TRBJ2-6; D ambiguous. The V gene lost 0 bases and the J gene lost 0 bases, with 10 bases spanning the gap. Germline CDR1 SGHNT, CDR2 YYREEE (reference sequence). The length of the CDR3 is 17 residues. The full variable domain, with the rest looked up from reference TRBV5-4 and TRBJ2-6, is ETGVTQSPTHLIKTRGQQVTLRCSSQSGHNTVSWYQQALGQGPQFIFQYYREEENGRGNFPPRFSGLQFPNYSSELNVNALELDDSALYLCASSLGPRGSGANVLTFGAGSRLTVL.

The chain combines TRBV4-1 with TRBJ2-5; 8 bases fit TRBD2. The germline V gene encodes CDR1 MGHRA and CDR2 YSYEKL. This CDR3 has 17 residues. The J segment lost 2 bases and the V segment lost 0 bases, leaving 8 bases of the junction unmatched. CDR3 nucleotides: TGCGCCAGCAGCCAAGACGGAAGCGGGAGACTTCAAGAGACCCAGTACTTC. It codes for CASSQDGSGRLQETQYF.

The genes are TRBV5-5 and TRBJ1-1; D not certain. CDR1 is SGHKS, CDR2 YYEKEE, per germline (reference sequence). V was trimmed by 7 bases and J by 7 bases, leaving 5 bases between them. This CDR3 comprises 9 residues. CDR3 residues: CASRLEAFF. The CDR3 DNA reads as TGTGCCAGCCGTCTTGAAGCTTTCTTT.

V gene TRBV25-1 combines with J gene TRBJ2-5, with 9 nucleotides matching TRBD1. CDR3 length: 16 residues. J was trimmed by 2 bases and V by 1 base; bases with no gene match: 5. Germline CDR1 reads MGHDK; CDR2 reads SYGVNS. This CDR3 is CASSELGTGQQETQYF. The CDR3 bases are TGTGCCAGCAGTGAATTGGGGACAGGGCAACAAGAGACCCAGTACTTC.

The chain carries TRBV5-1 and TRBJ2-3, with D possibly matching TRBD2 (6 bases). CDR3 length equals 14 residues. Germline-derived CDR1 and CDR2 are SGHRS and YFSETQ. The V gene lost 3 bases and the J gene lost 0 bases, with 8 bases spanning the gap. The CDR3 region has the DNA TGCGCCAGCAGCTGGGGGGTCAGCACAGATACGCAGTATTTT. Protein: CASSWGVSTDTQYF.

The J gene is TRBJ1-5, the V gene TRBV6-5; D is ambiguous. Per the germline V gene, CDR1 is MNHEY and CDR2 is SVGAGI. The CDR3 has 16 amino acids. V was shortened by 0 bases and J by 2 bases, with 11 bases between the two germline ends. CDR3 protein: CASSYSNGPGNQPQHF. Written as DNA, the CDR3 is TGTGCCAGCAGTTACTCCAACGGGCCCGGCAATCAGCCCCAGCATTTT.